The next 28 T cell receptor beta chains were all read from a single sample in a study of T cell repertoires in aging, cancer and after chemotherapy (dated by TCRdb to about 2019). TCR beta rearrangements were amplified from genomic DNA extracted from peripheral blood rather than from sorted cells or RNA. TCRdb lists the instrument as Illumina MiSeq. Rearranged TRB sequences spanning V, D and J segments were amplified in a multiplex touch-down PCR with a mixed TRB-A/B primer pool. The public reads were run again by TCRdb, first through fastp at Q25 and then through MiXCR, and only productive beta chains were kept. Identical CDR3 protein sequences are pooled into one entry, listed with their most common genes and DNA. The sample table shows around 960 distinct CDR3 sequences, and more than 14% are seen once. The leading ten clones occupy 8.8% of the sample. What was sequenced was blood. The receptors were gathered from a human donor with a solid tumor.

Notes on this clonotype: A clone one base away is much larger, so this may be a read error. V and J are TRBV7-9 and TRBJ1-1; 10 nucleotides agree with TRBD1. Germline CDR1 and CDR2: SEHNR and FQNEAQ (reference sequence). J was trimmed by 5 bases and V by 9 bases; bases with no gene match: 12. The CDR3 consists of 15 residues. The CDR3 sequence: CARSEDRGVWTEAFF. CDR3 DNA: TGTGCCAGAAGCGAGGACAGGGGGGTATGGACTGAAGCTTTCTTT.

This clonotype was counted a few times. The DNA of the CDR3 is TGCAGTGCTAGAGCGGGTAGTTTCAAGGAGACCGGGGAGCTGTTTTTT. Its protein product is CSARAGSFKETGELFF. The chain recombines TRBV20-1 with TRBJ2-2; D gene unclear. The CDR3 length is 16 residues. Deletions cut 1 base from V and 5 bases from J, with 17 bases between. Germline lookup yields CDR1 DFQATT and CDR2 SNEGSKA (reference sequence).

In this sample, this clonotype is large. This chain's CDR3 is CASSIGPNTEAFF. In DNA, the CDR3 is TGTGCCAGTAGTATCGGGCCGAACACTGAAGCTTTCTTT. V gene TRBV19 combines with J gene TRBJ1-1; D is unclear. Deletions cut 3 bases from V and 1 base from J, with 6 bases between. The CDR3 has 13 residues. The germline V gene encodes CDR1 LNHDA and CDR2 SQIVND (reference sequence).

The rearrangement uses TRBV7-2 and TRBJ1-4; TRBD1 matches 12 bases. This CDR3 is built from 16 residues. Per germline, CDR1 SGHTA and CDR2 FQGNSA. The V and J ends lost 0 bases and 8 bases, in that order; junction bases with no gene match: 4. The CDR3 reads CASSLAGQGALEKLFF. The CDR3 coding sequence is TGTGCCAGCAGCTTAGCGGGACAGGGGGCTCTGGAAAAACTGTTTTTT. Supplemented by reference TRBV7-2 and TRBJ1-4, the full variable domain reads GAGVSQSPSNKVTEKGKDVELRCDPISGHTALYWYRQSLGQGLEFLIYFQGNSAPDKSGLPSDRFSAERTGGSVSTLTIQRTQQEDSAVYLCASSLAGQGALEKLFFGSGTQLSVL.

A few counts support this clonotype. CDR3 sequence reads: CASSQVSGNEQFF. In DNA, the CDR3 is TGCGCCAGCAGCCAAGTTTCAGGAAATGAGCAGTTCTTC. The V call is TRBV4-3, the J call TRBJ2-1; D is unclear. The germline V and J ends were trimmed by 1 base and 7 bases, with 8 bases remaining between them. Germline CDR1 is LGHNA and CDR2 is YSLEER. The CDR3 is made up of 13 amino acids.

V usage is TRBV20-1 and J usage is TRBJ2-1; D ambiguous. V shed 2 bases and J shed 0 bases, with 14 bases lying between them. The germline V gene encodes CDR1 DFQATT and CDR2 SNEGSKA (reference sequence). This CDR3 is 16 amino acids long. Here the CDR3 reads CSARPSTPSSYNEQFF. The CDR3 coding sequence is TGCAGTGCTAGACCGAGTACTCCTAGCTCCTACAATGAGCAGTTCTTC.

Sample share makes this clonotype large (0.1 to 1%). V is TRBV6-1 and J is TRBJ2-7; 9 bases match TRBD1. The length of the CDR3 is 13 residues. Germline CDR1 and CDR2: MNHNS and SASEGT. The trim removed 6 bases at V and 2 bases at J, leaving 2 bases unmatched. CDR3 amino acids: CASRRDRAYEQYF. CDR3 DNA: TGTGCCAGCAGAAGGGACAGGGCCTACGAGCAGTACTTC.

The chain recombines TRBV24-1 with TRBJ2-1, with D unresolved. This CDR3 spans 15 amino acids. Germline lookup yields CDR1 KGHDR and CDR2 SFDVKD. V lost 4 bases, J lost 6 bases, and 15 bases lay in between. CDR3 DNA sequence: TGTGCCACCAGTGAGCAAGTTGGTATGGGCAATGAGCAGTTCTTC. Protein sequence: CATSEQVGMGNEQFF.

This clonotype ranks as large. The rearrangement joins TRBV30 to TRBJ2-2, with TRBD2 matching 13 bases. V was clipped by 3 bases and J by 6 bases; unmatched bases: 1. The length of the CDR3 is 14 residues. Germline values: CDR1 GTSNPN, CDR2 SVGIG (reference sequence). CDR3 bases: TGTGCCTGGAGCGGACTAGCGGGAGCCGGGGAGCTGTTTTTT. Its protein is CAWSGLAGAGELFF.

This clonotype is deemed medium-sized (0.01 to 0.1%). The CDR3 bases are TGCAGTGCCTTAGCGGGAGGTAACACCGGGGAGCTGTTTTTT. Its protein is CSALAGGNTGELFF. The V gene is TRBV20-1, the J gene TRBJ2-2, with TRBD2 matching 10 bases. J lost 2 bases, V lost 6 bases, and 3 bases had no gene match. The V gene's germline CDR1 is DFQATT and CDR2 SNEGSKA (reference sequence). The CDR3 loop spans 14 amino acids.

This clonotype qualifies as large (0.1 to 1%). The chain has TRBV6-1 and TRBJ2-1, with 7 bases that match TRBD2. With V trimmed by 6 bases and J by 6 bases, 17 bases remained unmatched. Germline CDR1 reads MNHNS; CDR2 reads SASEGT. This CDR3 is 17 amino acids long. As DNA, the CDR3 is TGTGCCAGCAGCGTAGCTCTCGGACTAGAACGGGTCAATGAGCAGTTCTTC. This gives the protein CASSVALGLERVNEQFF.

This clonotype is labeled medium-sized (0.01 to 0.1%). The chain uses TRBV18 and TRBJ1-6; TRBD1 matches 9 bases. After removal of 2 bases from V and 6 bases from J, the junction contained 2 bases not matched to a gene. The V gene's germline CDR1 is KGHSH and CDR2 LQKENI. CDR3 length: 15 amino acids. The CDR3: CASSPSGQGNSPLHF. The DNA for the CDR3 is TGTGCCAGCTCACCATCGGGACAGGGTAATTCACCCCTCCACTTT.

V and J are TRBV19 and TRBJ1-6, with 9 bases matching TRBD1. The V gene end was trimmed by 9 bases and the J gene end by 13 bases; junction bases not matched to a gene: 13. CDR3 length: 14 amino acids. Germline V lookup: CDR1 LNHDA, CDR2 SQIVND (reference sequence). Here the CDR3 reads CASDTGGGPLPLHF. CDR3 coding DNA: TGTGCCAGCGATACAGGGGGCGGCCCTTTGCCCCTCCACTTT.

J is TRBJ1-2 and V is TRBV4-3; 10 bases map to TRBD1. V trimming: 1 base; J trimming: 4 bases; junction bases outside the gene matches: 9. The CDR3 spans 17 residues. Germline values: CDR1 LGHNA, CDR2 YSLEER. The CDR3 bases are TGCGCCAGCAGCCAAGGACAGGGGGCCCTGTTCCGCTATGGCTACACCTTC. This translates into CASSQGQGALFRYGYTF.

In nucleotides, the CDR3 is TGTGCCACCAGCAGTCGACTAGCGGCGTCCTACAATGAGCAGTTCTTC. Amino acids: CATSSRLAASYNEQFF. The V and J genes are TRBV15 and TRBJ2-1; 9 positions match TRBD2. V lost 3 bases to trimming and J lost 1 base; unmatched junction nucleotides: 4. CDR1 LNHNV and CDR2 YYDKDF come from the germline V gene (reference sequence). This CDR3 comprises 16 residues.

With regard to this clonotype: This may arise from a read error, as a much more abundant clone is one base away. The chain uses TRBV20-1 and TRBJ2-7; a possible D gene is TRBD1 (7 bases). CDR1 is DFQATT, CDR2 SNEGSKA, per germline (reference sequence). CDR3 length equals 12 residues. The CDR3 DNA sequence: TGCAGTGTGACAGGGAGGACGTACGAGCAGTGCTTC. This codes for CSVTGRTYEQCF.

By sample share, this clonotype is medium-sized. The chain is built from TRBV18 and TRBJ2-7, with a possible D match to TRBD1 (5 bases). Germline V gives CDR1 KGHSH, CDR2 LQKENI. V lost 3 bases to trimming and J lost 2 bases, with 14 bases between them. The CDR3 has 15 residues. The CDR3 region is CASSPDSRVTYEQYF. DNA of the CDR3: TGTGCCAGCTCACCCGACAGCCGCGTTACCTACGAGCAGTACTTC.

The chain carries TRBV20-1 and TRBJ1-1; D is possibly TRBD1 (5 bases). Looked up from germline, CDR1 is DFQATT and CDR2 is SNEGSKA (reference sequence). V was trimmed by 0 bases and J by 11 bases, leaving 10 bases between them. The CDR3 extends over 11 amino acids. CDR3 bases: TGCAGTGCTAGAGACGAACCAGGGGCTTTCTTT. Its translation is CSARDEPGAFF.

In its sample, this clonotype is large. This chain uses TRBV27 with TRBJ2-3, with D possibly being TRBD2 (6 bases). The length of the CDR3 is 16 residues. V was pared by 4 bases and J by 2 bases, with 16 bases between. Germline-derived CDR1 and CDR2 are MNHEY and SMNVEV (reference sequence). The CDR3 loop reads CASSSPSARHTDTQYF. CDR3 bases: TGTGCCAGCAGTTCCCCTAGCGCGCGTCACACAGATACGCAGTATTTT.

This clonotype counts as large (0.1 to 1%). V gene TRBV27 combines with J gene TRBJ1-6, with TRBD1 matching 7 bases. CDR1 and CDR2 from the germline V gene are MNHEY and SMNVEV (reference sequence). The trim removed 2 bases at V and 6 bases at J, leaving 4 bases unmatched. CDR3 length equals 15 residues. CDR3 amino acids: CASSLMGQLNSPLHF. CDR3 nucleotides: TGTGCCAGCAGTTTAATGGGACAGCTTAATTCACCCCTCCACTTT.

The chain combines TRBV6-2 or TRBV6-3 with TRBJ2-1; 9 bases align to TRBD2. CDR3 length: 15 amino acids. Germline V gene data show CDR1 as MNHEY and CDR2 as SVGEGT. J was trimmed by 9 bases and V by 6 bases; bases with no gene match: 12. CDR3 sequence (DNA): TGTGCCAGCAGCGAAATAGCGGGAGTGCGGGGTGAGCAGTTCTTC. It translates to CASSEIAGVRGEQFF.

The chain has TRBV6-1 and TRBJ1-1; tentative D call: TRBD1 (5 bases). Germline V gene sequence: CDR1 MNHNS, CDR2 SASEGT. The CDR3 is 13 residues long. Trimming took off 0 bases at V and 3 bases at J, with 5 bases between the two ends. The CDR3 spells CASSEAGHTEAFF. CDR3 sequence (DNA): TGTGCCAGCAGTGAAGCGGGACACACTGAAGCTTTCTTT.

By frequency in the sample, this clonotype is large. The rearrangement joins TRBV19 to TRBJ2-1; perhaps D is TRBD1 or TRBD2 (5 bases each). The CDR3 covers 15 residues. Germline V CDR1 and CDR2: LNHDA, SQIVND (reference sequence). Trimming stripped 1 base from V and 5 bases from J, with 12 bases between. CDR3 protein: CASSIASTGHNEQFF. CDR3 coding DNA: TGTGCCAGTAGTATAGCTAGCACGGGACACAATGAGCAGTTCTTC.

This clonotype is labeled as medium-sized (0.01 to 0.1%). The junction and the germline gene differ at one end; a read error may be behind it. J is TRBJ1-1 and V is TRBV5-4; TRBD1 matches 11 bases. The germline gives CDR1 SGHNT, CDR2 YYREEE (reference sequence). The CDR3 length is 13 residues. The CDR3 loop is CASRLDRGLEAFF. CDR3 bases: TGTGCCAGCAGATTGGACAGGGGGCTTGAAGCTTTCTTT.

This chain joins TRBV30 and TRBJ2-7; D is uncertain. Germline loops: CDR1 GTSNPN, CDR2 SVGIG (reference sequence). The length of the CDR3 is 12 residues. The ends were cut back, 5 bases at V and 0 bases at J, with 8 bases in the middle. CDR3 bases: TGTGCCTGGGAGCGCCGCTCCTACGAGCAGTACTTC. Protein product: CAWERRSYEQYF.

In its sample, this clonotype ranks as medium-sized. The chain is built from TRBV14 and TRBJ2-1; D gene uncertain. With 0 bases removed from V and 0 bases from J, the gap between germline ends came to 9 bases. Germline V gene sequence: CDR1 SGHDN, CDR2 FVKESK. CDR3 length equals 16 residues. The CDR3 nucleotides read TGTGCCAGCAGCCAAGACCAGACGGACTCCTACAATGAGCAGTTCTTC. Translation gives CASSQDQTDSYNEQFF.

This clonotype ranks as large. The J gene is TRBJ2-7, the V gene TRBV19; TRBD1 is a possible D gene (5 bases). The germline CDR1 and CDR2 sequences are LNHDA and SQIVND (reference sequence). CDR3 size: 15 residues. V lost 4 bases and J 2 bases, leaving 15 bases between the germline ends. In nucleotides, the CDR3 is TGTGCCAGTAGTAATCGTGACAGACCTCCCTACGAGCAGTACTTC. This gives the protein CASSNRDRPPYEQYF.

This clonotype is large (0.1 to 1%). V is TRBV7-6 and J is TRBJ2-2, with D tentatively TRBD2 (5 bases). Germline V gene data show CDR1 as SGHVS and CDR2 as FNYEAQ. The CDR3 totals 16 residues. With 4 bases removed from V and 0 bases from J, the gap between germline ends came to 12 bases. In DNA form, the CDR3 reads TGTGCCAGCAGCTCCCTGAGGGCCGCGAACACCGGGGAGCTGTTTTTT. Amino acids: CASSSLRAANTGELFF.